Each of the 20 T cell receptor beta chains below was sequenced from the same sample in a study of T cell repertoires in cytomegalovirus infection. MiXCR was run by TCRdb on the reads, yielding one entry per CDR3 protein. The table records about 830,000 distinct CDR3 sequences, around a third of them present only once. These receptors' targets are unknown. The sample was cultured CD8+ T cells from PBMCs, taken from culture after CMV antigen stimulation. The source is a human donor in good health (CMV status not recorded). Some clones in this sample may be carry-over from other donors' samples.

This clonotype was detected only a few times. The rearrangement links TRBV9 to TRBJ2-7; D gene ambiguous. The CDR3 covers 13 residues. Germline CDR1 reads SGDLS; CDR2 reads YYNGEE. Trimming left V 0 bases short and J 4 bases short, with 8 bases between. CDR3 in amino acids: CASSVGTAYEQYF. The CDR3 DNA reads TGTGCCAGCAGCGTAGGTACGGCATACGAGCAGTACTTC.

CDR3 coding DNA: TGTGCCAGCAGTGGATCGGGGGTCCTTACCGGGGAGCTGTTTTTT. It is translated as CASSGSGVLTGELFF. The chain combines TRBV6-1 with TRBJ2-2; D might be TRBD2 (6 bases). The CDR3 is 15 amino acids. Per germline, CDR1 MNHNS and CDR2 SASEGT. The V end lost 4 bases, the J end lost 5 bases, and 14 bases lay between the germline ends.

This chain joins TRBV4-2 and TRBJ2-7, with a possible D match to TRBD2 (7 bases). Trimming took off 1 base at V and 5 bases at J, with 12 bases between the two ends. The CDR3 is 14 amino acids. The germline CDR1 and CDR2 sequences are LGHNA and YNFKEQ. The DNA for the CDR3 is TGTGCCAGCAGCCAAGTTCGGGGGGCGAACGAGCAGTACTTC. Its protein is CASSQVRGANEQYF.

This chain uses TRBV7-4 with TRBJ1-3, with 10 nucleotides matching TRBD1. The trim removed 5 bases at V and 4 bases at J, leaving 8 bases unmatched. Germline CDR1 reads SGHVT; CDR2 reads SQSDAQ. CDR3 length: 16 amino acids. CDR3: CASSRPGQGMGNTIYF. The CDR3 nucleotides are TGTGCCAGCAGCCGACCGGGACAGGGGATGGGAAACACCATATATTTT.

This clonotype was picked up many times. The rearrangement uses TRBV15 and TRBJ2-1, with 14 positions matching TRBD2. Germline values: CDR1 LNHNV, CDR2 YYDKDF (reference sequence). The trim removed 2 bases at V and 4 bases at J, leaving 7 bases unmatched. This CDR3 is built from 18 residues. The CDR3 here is CATSRWTSGGLFYNEQFF. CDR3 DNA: TGTGCCACCAGCAGATGGACTAGCGGGGGGCTCTTTTACAATGAGCAGTTCTTC.

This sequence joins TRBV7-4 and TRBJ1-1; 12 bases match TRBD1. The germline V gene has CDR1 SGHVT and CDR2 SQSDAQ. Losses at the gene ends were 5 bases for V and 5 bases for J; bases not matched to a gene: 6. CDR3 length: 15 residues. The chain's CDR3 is CASSVRDRGPTEAFF. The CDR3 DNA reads TGTGCCAGCAGCGTCCGGGACAGGGGGCCGACTGAAGCTTTCTTT.

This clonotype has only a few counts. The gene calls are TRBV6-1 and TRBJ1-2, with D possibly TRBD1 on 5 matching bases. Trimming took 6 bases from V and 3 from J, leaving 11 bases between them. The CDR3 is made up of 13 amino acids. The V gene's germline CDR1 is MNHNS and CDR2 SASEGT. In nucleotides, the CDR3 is TGTGCCAGCAGCTCACAGGACTACTATGGCTACACCTTC. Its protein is CASSSQDYYGYTF.

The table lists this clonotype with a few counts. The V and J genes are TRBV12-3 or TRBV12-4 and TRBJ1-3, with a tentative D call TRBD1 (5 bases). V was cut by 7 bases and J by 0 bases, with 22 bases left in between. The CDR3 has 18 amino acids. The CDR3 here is CASINKGRGPGSGNTIYF. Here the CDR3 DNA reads TGTGCCAGCATCAATAAGGGACGCGGACCAGGCTCTGGAAACACCATATATTTT.

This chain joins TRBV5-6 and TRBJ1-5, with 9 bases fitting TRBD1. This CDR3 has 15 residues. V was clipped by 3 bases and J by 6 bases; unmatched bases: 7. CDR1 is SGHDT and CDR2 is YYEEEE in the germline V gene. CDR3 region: CASSSGTGLGQPQHF. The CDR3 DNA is TGTGCCAGCAGCTCCGGGACAGGGTTGGGTCAGCCCCAGCATTTT.

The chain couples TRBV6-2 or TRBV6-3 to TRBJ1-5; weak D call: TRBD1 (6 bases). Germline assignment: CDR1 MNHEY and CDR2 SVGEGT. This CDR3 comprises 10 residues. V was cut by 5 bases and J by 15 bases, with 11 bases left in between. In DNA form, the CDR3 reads TGTGCCAGCAGTGGAGGGACATTGCATTTT. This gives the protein CASSGGTLHF.

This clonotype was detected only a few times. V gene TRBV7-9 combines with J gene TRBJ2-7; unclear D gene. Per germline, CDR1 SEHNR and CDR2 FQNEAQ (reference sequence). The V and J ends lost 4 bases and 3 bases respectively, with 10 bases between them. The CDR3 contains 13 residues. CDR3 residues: CASSSGHHYEQYF. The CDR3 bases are TGTGCCAGCAGCTCGGGCCACCACTACGAGCAGTACTTC.

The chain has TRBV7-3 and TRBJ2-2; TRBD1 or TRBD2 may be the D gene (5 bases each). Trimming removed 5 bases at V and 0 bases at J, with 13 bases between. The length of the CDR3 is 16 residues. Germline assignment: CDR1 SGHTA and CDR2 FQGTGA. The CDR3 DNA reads TGTGCCAGCAGCATTGTGGGGGTCGCGAACACCGGGGAGCTGTTTTTT. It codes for CASSIVGVANTGELFF. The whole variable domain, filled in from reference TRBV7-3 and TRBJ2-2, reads GAGVSQTPSNKVTEKGKYVELRCDPISGHTALYWYRQSLGQGPEFLIYFQGTGAADDSGLPNDRFFAVRPEGSVSTLKIQRTERGDSAVYLCASSIVGVANTGELFFGEGSRLTVL.

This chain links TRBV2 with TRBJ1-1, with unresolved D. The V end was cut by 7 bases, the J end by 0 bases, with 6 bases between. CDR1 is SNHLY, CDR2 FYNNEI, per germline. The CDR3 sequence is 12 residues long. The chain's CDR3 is CASITLNTEAFF. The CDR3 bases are TGTGCCAGCATTACCTTGAACACTGAAGCTTTCTTT.

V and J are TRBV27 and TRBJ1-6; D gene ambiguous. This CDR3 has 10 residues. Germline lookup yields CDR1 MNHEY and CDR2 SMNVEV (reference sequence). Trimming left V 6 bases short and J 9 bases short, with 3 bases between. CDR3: CASRSSPLHF. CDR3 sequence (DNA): TGTGCCAGCAGGAGTTCACCCCTCCACTTT.

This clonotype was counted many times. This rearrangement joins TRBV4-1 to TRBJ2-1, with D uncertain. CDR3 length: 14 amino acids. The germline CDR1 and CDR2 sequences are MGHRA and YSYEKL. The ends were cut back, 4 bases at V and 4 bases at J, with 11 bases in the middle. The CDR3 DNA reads TGCGCCAGCAGCCCCACACGAACTTACAATGAGCAGTTCTTC. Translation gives CASSPTRTYNEQFF.

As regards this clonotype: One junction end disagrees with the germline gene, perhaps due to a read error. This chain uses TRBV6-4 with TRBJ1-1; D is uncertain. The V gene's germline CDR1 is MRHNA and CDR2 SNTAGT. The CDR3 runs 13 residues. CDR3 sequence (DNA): TGTGCCAACAGTGCTAAAGTGAACACTGAAGCTTTCTTT. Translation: CANSAKVNTEAFF.

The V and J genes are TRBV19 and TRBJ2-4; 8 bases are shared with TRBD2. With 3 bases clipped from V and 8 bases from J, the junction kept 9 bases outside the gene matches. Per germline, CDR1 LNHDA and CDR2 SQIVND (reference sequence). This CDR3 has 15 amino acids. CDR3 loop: CASSMRFPGGDIQYF. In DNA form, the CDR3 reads TGTGCCAGTAGTATGAGGTTCCCGGGGGGGGACATTCAGTACTTC. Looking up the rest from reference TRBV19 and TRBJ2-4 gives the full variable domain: DGGITQSPKYLFRKEGQNVTLSCEQNLNHDAMYWYRQDPGQGLRLIYYSQIVNDFQKGDIAEGYSVSREKKESFPLTVTSAQKNPTAFYLCASSMRFPGGDIQYFGAGTRLSVL.

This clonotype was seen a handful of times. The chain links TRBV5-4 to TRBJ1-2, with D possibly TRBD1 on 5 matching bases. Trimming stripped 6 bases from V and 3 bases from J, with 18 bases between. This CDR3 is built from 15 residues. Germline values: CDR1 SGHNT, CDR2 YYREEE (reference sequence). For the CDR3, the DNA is TGTGCCAGCATCCAGATGGGGGGTCCGGACTATGGCTACACCTTC. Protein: CASIQMGGPDYGYTF.

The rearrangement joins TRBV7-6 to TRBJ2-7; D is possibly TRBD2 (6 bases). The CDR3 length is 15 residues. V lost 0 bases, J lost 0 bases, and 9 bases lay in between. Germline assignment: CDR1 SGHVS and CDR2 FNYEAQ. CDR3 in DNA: TGTGCCAGCAGCTTAGCTGGCGGGGACTCCTACGAGCAGTACTTC. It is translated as CASSLAGGDSYEQYF.

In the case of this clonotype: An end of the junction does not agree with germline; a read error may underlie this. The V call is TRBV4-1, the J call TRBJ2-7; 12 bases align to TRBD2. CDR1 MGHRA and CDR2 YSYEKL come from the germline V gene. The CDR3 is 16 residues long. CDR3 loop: CASSQGLAGGYYEQYF. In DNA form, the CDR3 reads TGTGCCAGCAGCCAAGGGCTAGCGGGGGGGTACTACGAGCAGTACTTC.